Detailed here is one TCR beta chain. This sample is drawn from a study of T cell changes during pregnancy in multiple sclerosis. CDR3 length: 21 amino acids. Germline V lookup: CDR1 MGHRA, CDR2 YSYEKL. After removal of 4 bases from V and 0 bases from J, the junction contained 17 bases not matched to a gene. Some clones are missing from TCRdb's copy, which holds only in-frame ones; the method was immunoSEQ multiplex PCR. The data contain tens of thousands of clones, 70% to 90% of them singletons. The rearrangement links TRBV4-1 to TRBJ2-1; TRBD1 matches 11 bases. The sample here was peripheral blood, taken in the first trimester of pregnancy. The clonotype was recovered from a female donor with multiple sclerosis, enrolled in a pregnancy study. CDR3 region: CASSPRGQGAYTPNSYNEQFF. The CDR3 coding sequence is TGCGCCAGCAGCCCCCGTGGACAGGGGGCTTACACCCCAAACTCCTACAATGAGCAGTTCTTC.